The 4 T cell receptor beta chains given below trace back to one sample, sequenced in a study of shared clonotypes between healthy human individuals. The data were produced by immunoSEQ multiplex PCR, yet TCRdb's version contains in-frame clones alone and is incomplete. The table records under 700,000 clones, about 95% of them present only once. It was CD45RO-negative cells, positively selected for CCR7, that made up naive CD8 cells, with terminally differentiated effector memory CD45RA+ cells excluded. Sequencing input: naive CD8+ T cells sorted from blood. The receptors stem from a woman aged 30 to 39 in good health.

This clone came up once. The gene calls are TRBV7-9 and TRBJ2-5; D could derive from TRBD1 or TRBD2 (5 bases each). The tail of the sequence fits TRBJ2-7 better, so the J call may be wrong. The CDR3 sequence is 14 residues long. In germline, CDR1 is SEHNR, CDR2 FQNEAQ (reference sequence). CDR3: CASSLGDGTYEQYF. In DNA, the CDR3 is TGTGCCAGCAGCTTAGGGGACGGAACCTACGAGCAGTACTTC.

J is TRBJ2-5 and V is TRBV21-1; the table's TRBD2 call for D was not verified on the DNA. TRBV21-1 is deemed a pseudogene. CDR3 length: 16 amino acids. The DNA for the CDR3 is TGTGCCAGCAGCAAACAGACTAGCGGGAGATTGGAGACCCAGTACTTC. Its protein is CASSKQTSGRLETQYF.

This clone was counted only a few times. The V call is TRBV4-1, the J call TRBJ1-2; D gene uncertain. Trimming stripped 1 base from V and 6 bases from J, with 12 bases between. Germline V gene lookup returns CDR1 MGHRA and CDR2 YSYEKL. The CDR3 has 14 residues. The CDR3 region is CASSQVFRIDGYTF. For the CDR3, the DNA is TGCGCCAGCAGCCAAGTGTTCAGGATCGATGGCTACACCTTC.

The CDR3 bases are TGTGCCAGCAGGGAACTAGCATCCTACGAGCAGTACTTC. Translation: CASRELASYEQYF. This chain links TRBV2 with TRBJ2-7; the D gene is possibly TRBD2 (6 bases). Germline lookup yields CDR1 SNHLY and CDR2 FYNNEI. V lost 6 bases, J lost 1 base, and 10 bases lay in between. The CDR3 runs to 13 residues.